This T cell receptor beta chain was identified in a study of shared clonotypes between healthy human individuals. Trimming cost V 2 bases and J 7 bases, with 14 bases left between them. The CDR3 covers 14 residues. The germline V gene has CDR1 SGHDN and CDR2 FVKESK. Assay used: immunoSEQ multiplex PCR; TCRdb lists only in-frame clones, some missing. This sample yields hundreds of thousands of clones, of which roughly 72% are seen a single time; 9.5% to 15% belongs to the top ten. Free of recent acute infections or vaccinations, the donors were healthy HIV-negative adults. There were only Caucasian adults among the donors, and all lived in Nashville, Tennessee. This clone was detected once. Its specificity is not known. Whole-study results and caveats: The genetic and exposure-history diversity represented was limited by few donors.

The material sequenced was PBMCs. The chain recombines TRBV14 with TRBJ1-1; D is unresolved. The sequence derives from a woman in her thirties or forties in good health. Some clones in this sample may be carry-over from other donors' samples. The CDR3 sequence: CASSQPGPGDEAFF. The DNA of the CDR3 is TGTGCCAGCAGCCAACCCGGGCCCGGGGATGAAGCTTTCTTT.